The rows below give T cell receptor beta chains drawn from one sample of a study of cytomegalovirus exposure and HLA in healthy donors. Profiled with immunoSEQ multiplex PCR; TCRdb holds only in-frame clones, not every one. The sample carries about 170,000 clones, over 60% recorded once. Sequenced material: PBMCs. The receptors derive from a man aged 40-55 years in good health and CMV-seropositive. Both conserved end residues are part of each CDR3. A D gene is named only where the DNA matches it firmly. The listing skips clone size in some rows; elsewhere it reads once, few, many or a size class.

CDR3,DNA,size,V,length,D,J
CASSEGAYGYTF,TGTGCCAGCAGTGAGGGGGCGTATGGCTACACCTTC,NA,TRBV2,12,NA,TRBJ1-2
CASSWGQDYEQYF,TGTGCCAGTAGTTGGGGACAGGACTACGAGCAGTACTTC,NA,TRBV19,13,TRBD1,TRBJ2-7
CSVGASIAPGIQYF,TGCAGCGTTGGGGCTAGCATAGCTCCGGGCATTCAGTACTTC,NA,TRBV29-1,14,NA,TRBJ2-4
CASAALARPTYNEQFF,TGTGCCAGCGCTGCCTTAGCGCGCCCCACCTACAATGAGCAGTTCTTC,NA,TRBV7-9,16,NA,TRBJ2-1
CASRSGTGGYEQFF,TGTGCCAGCCGATCCGGGACAGGGGGATATGAGCAGTTCTTC,NA,TRBV14,14,TRBD1,TRBJ2-1
CAISDPGAGRSYEQYF,TGTGCCATCAGTGACCCAGGCGCAGGGCGCTCCTACGAGCAGTACTTC,NA,TRBV10-3,16,NA,TRBJ2-7
CASSPQRGGVEQYF,TGTGCCAGCAGTCCGCAACGGGGAGGGGTCGAGCAGTACTTC,NA,TRBV25-1,14,TRBD2,TRBJ2-7
CASSLRSGSNNEQFF,TGCGCCAGCAGCTTGCGAAGCGGGAGCAACAATGAGCAGTTCTTC,NA,TRBV5-1,15,TRBD2,TRBJ2-1
CASSRESSGNTIYF,TGTGCCAGCAGTCGAGAGAGCTCTGGAAACACCATATATTTT,NA,TRBV6-5,14,NA,TRBJ1-3
CASTGIWGGQGQQPQHF,TGTGCCAGCACCGGAATATGGGGCGGTCAGGGCCAACAGCCCCAGCATTTT,few,TRBV2,17,NA,TRBJ1-5
CASSPSSEVHGYTF,TGTGCCAGCAGCCCATCAAGCGAGGTCCATGGCTACACCTTC,once,TRBV7-9,14,NA,TRBJ1-2
CASSLELVGEQFF,TGTGCCAGCAGCTTGGAACTAGTCGGTGAGCAGTTCTTC,NA,TRBV5-4,13,NA,TRBJ2-1
CASNLYEQYF,TGTGCCAGCAATCTCTACGAGCAGTACTTC,NA,TRBV28,10,NA,TRBJ2-7
CASSPEGAGNTIYF,TGCGCCAGCAGCCCGGAAGGGGCAGGAAACACCATATATTTT,NA,TRBV5-1,14,NA,TRBJ1-3
CASSSQGGYTGELFF,TGTGCCAGCAGCTCCCAAGGGGGTTACACCGGGGAGCTGTTTTTT,NA,TRBV9,15,NA,TRBJ2-2
CAWSGHRIHEQFF,TGTGCCTGGAGTGGTCACAGGATCCATGAGCAGTTCTTC,NA,TRBV30,13,NA,TRBJ2-1